This TCR beta chain was found in a study of siplizumab effects on memory and regulatory T cells. Study-wide results and caveats: In siplizumab conditions, mappable alloreactive CD4+ clones averaged about 69% Treg-derived, against 25% to 30% in controls. No functional test confirmed suppression by proliferating siplizumab-culture Tregs. Siplizumab led to significantly less abundant alloreactive sequences that could be traced back to unstimulated CD4+ memory cells.

The CDR3 spans 13 residues. V lost 3 bases and J lost 2, with 8 bases in between. CDR1 SGHTA and CDR2 FQGNSA come from the germline V gene. For this clone: Its antigen is not known. Other DNA sequences of this sample code for an identical CDR3.

The protocol was immunoSEQ multiplex PCR, while the TCRdb copy is restricted to in-frame clones and leaves out a portion. The sample shows some 46,000 clones, over 90% of them seen only once. The V call is TRBV7-2, the J call TRBJ2-7; no reliable D call. The sequencing sample was made of CD8+ T cells sorted from blood. The TCR sequence derives from a human donor in good health. The CDR3 DNA follows: TGTGCCAGCAGCTTGACTGGGGCCTACGAGCAGTACTTC. This sequence encodes CASSLTGAYEQYF.